This passage covers 9 T cell receptor beta chains from one sample sequenced in a study of T cell responses to AZD1222 COVID-19 vaccine. The assay was immunoSEQ multiplex PCR, and TCRdb's table has in-frame clones only and misses some. This sample carries 150,000 to 200,000 clones, roughly nine tenths of them seen once, and the ten largest clones take less than 3%. This specimen was peripheral blood, taken on day 0 of AZD1222 vaccination. The receptors derive from an adult in good health.

As to this clone: A junction end diverges from the germline sequence, so it may reflect a read error. This chain connects TRBV7-2 to TRBJ2-2; D remains ambiguous. Germline assignment: CDR1 SGHTA and CDR2 FQGNSA. This CDR3 spans 13 amino acids. Written as DNA, the CDR3 is TGTGCCAGCAACTTAAGGGACACCGGGGAGCTGTTTTTT. This codes for CASNLRDTGELFF. The full variable domain, its missing parts supplied by reference TRBV7-2 and TRBJ2-2, is GAGVSQSPSNKVTEKGKDVELRCDPISGHTALYWYRQSLGQGLEFLIYFQGNSAPDKSGLPSDRFSAERTGGSVSTLTIQRTQQEDSAVYLCASNLRDTGELFFGEGSRLTVL.

This chain connects TRBV29-1 to TRBJ2-3, with 9 positions matching TRBD2. This CDR3 has 13 amino acids. Germline values: CDR1 SQVTM, CDR2 ANQGSEA. The junction had 7 bases not matched to a gene; V was cut back by 4 bases and J by 8 bases. For the CDR3, the DNA is TGCAGCGTTGCTCTAGCGGGAATGGGTACGCAGTATTTT. Translated, it gives CSVALAGMGTQYF.

There are a few counts of this clone. This chain joins TRBV2 and TRBJ2-5; 7 bases line up with TRBD2. CDR1 and CDR2 (germline): SNHLY, FYNNEI. CDR3 length: 15 amino acids. Unmatched junction bases numbered 10, after V lost 6 bases and J lost 3 bases. The chain's CDR3 is CASSPWLAVKETQYF. For the CDR3, the DNA is TGTGCCAGCAGCCCCTGGCTAGCGGTAAAAGAGACCCAGTACTTC.

The chain is built from TRBV19 and TRBJ1-2; possible D gene TRBD1, 6 bases. This CDR3 is 13 amino acids long. Germline V gene sequence: CDR1 LNHDA, CDR2 SQIVND (reference sequence). The germline V and J ends were trimmed by 3 bases and 6 bases, with 11 bases remaining between them. The CDR3 DNA reads TGTGCCAGTAGTATGGGGGGGCCGGATGGCTACACCTTC. Protein sequence: CASSMGGPDGYTF.

J is TRBJ2-5 and V is TRBV6-1, with D possibly TRBD2 on 5 matching bases. The CDR3 runs 14 residues. Germline V CDR1 and CDR2: MNHNS, SASEGT. V lost 2 bases and J lost 6, with 13 bases in between. The CDR3 protein is CASSERISDKTQYF. The CDR3 nucleotides read TGTGCCAGCAGTGAACGGATTAGCGACAAGACCCAGTACTTC.

The chain recombines TRBV20-1 with TRBJ1-1, with 11 bases matching TRBD1. This CDR3 has 17 residues. The junction had 10 bases not matched to a gene; V was cut back by 3 bases and J by 1 base. The V gene's germline CDR1 is DFQATT and CDR2 SNEGSKA (reference sequence). The chain's CDR3 is CSASPGQGAKANTEAFF. The DNA for the CDR3 is TGCAGTGCTAGTCCCGGACAGGGGGCAAAGGCGAACACTGAAGCTTTCTTT.

The chain has TRBV6-5 and TRBJ1-2; TRBD1 matches at 7 bases. The CDR3 is made up of 15 amino acids. Per the germline V gene, CDR1 is MNHEY and CDR2 is SVGAGI. Germline trimming cut 6 bases from V and 8 bases from J; bases unmatched to any gene: 15. The CDR3 reads CASSLFQGGRGGYTF. In DNA form, the CDR3 reads TGTGCCAGCAGCCTTTTTCAGGGGGGCAGGGGAGGCTACACCTTC.

The chain combines TRBV18 with TRBJ2-3; 7 bases fit TRBD2. Germline CDR1 and CDR2: KGHSH and LQKENI. The V gene end was trimmed by 1 base and the J gene end by 3 bases; junction bases not matched to a gene: 4. The length of the CDR3 is 15 residues. CDR3 nucleotide sequence: TGTGCCAGCTCACCACTCGCGGGAGCGACAGATACGCAGTATTTT. Its translation is CASSPLAGATDTQYF.

The chain carries TRBV28 and TRBJ2-7; D might be TRBD2 (6 bases). V was pared by 7 bases and J by 3 bases, with 16 bases between. CDR1 MDHEN and CDR2 SYDVKM come from the germline V gene. There are 14 residues in the CDR3. The CDR3 protein is CASTKSGLRYEQYF. In nucleotides, the CDR3 is TGTGCCAGCACCAAATCGGGACTCCGCTACGAGCAGTACTTC.